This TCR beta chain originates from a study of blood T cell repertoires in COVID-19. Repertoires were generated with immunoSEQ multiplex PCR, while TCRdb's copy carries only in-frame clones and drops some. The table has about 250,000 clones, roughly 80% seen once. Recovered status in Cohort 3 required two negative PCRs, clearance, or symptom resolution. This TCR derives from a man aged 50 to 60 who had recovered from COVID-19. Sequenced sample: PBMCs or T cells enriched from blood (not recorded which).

CDR3 in amino acids: CASSFPKSPLHF. As DNA, the CDR3 is TGTGCCAGCAGTTTCCCCAAATCACCCCTCCACTTT. The chain has TRBV12-3 or TRBV12-4 and TRBJ1-6, with D unclear. Trimming removed 3 bases from V and 10 bases from J, with 7 bases in between. The CDR3 has 12 amino acids.